This T cell receptor beta chain is from a study of T cells in Graves' hyperthyroidism and ophthalmopathy. Study-wide findings and caveats: The model forecast ophthalmopathy, anticipating it by a median 6.5 months before onset. Most thyroid clonotypes expanded above 0.001 were also detected in blood.

This clonotype was counted many times. Its antigen is unknown. The hyperthyroidism patients had all been newly diagnosed, and their disease duration was under 2 months. Their ages ranged from 18 to 65 years. Diagnostic assessment was based on clinical symptoms, serum thyroxine and TRAb, thyroid ultrasound and orbital computed tomography. V shed 3 bases and J shed 0 bases, with 30 bases lying between them. Germline-derived CDR1 and CDR2 are SGHRS and YFSETQ. This CDR3 has 21 residues. TCR beta CDR3 regions were amplified from RNA transcripts. Using the HTBI primer set, a first-round RT-PCR was run on the TCR CDR3. Each CDR3 protein is one row after TCRdb ran MiXCR on the multiplex PCR reads. The table includes 300,000 or so distinct CDR3 sequences, 15% to 20% detected once.

The receptor was derived from a woman between 45 and 60 years old with Graves' hyperthyroidism. V is TRBV5-1 and J is TRBJ1-2, with D possibly matching TRBD1 (6 bases). Input material: blood. CDR3 DNA: TGCGCCAGCAGCTCCCTTTTAGGGGGAAACGGGGGCTCCGCTGCTAACTATGGCTACACCTTC. Translation: CASSSLLGGNGGSAANYGYTF.